This entry lists 17 T cell receptor beta chains sequenced from one sample in a study of blood T cell repertoires in COVID-19. Profiling relied on immunoSEQ multiplex PCR, and the TCRdb table lists in-frame clones only, not all of them. The data contain about 170,000 clones, around 90% of them seen just once; the ten biggest clones take up 2.5%. What was sequenced was peripheral blood. The receptors come from a woman older than 75 with COVID-19, enrolled during active disease.

The chain links TRBV7-2 to TRBJ2-1, with D tentatively TRBD2 (6 bases). The germline gives CDR1 SGHTA, CDR2 FQGNSA. This CDR3 contains 16 residues. Between the trimmed V and J ends, which lost 4 bases and 4 bases, there was a span of 17 bases. CDR3 sequence reads: CASSSRGTRAYNEQFF. The CDR3 coding sequence is TGTGCCAGCAGCTCTCGGGGGACTCGAGCGTACAATGAGCAGTTCTTC.

The V call is TRBV28, the J call TRBJ2-6; D not certain. CDR3 size: 12 residues. Germline CDR1 is MDHEN and CDR2 is SYDVKM. Trimming shortened V by 10 bases and J by 1 base, and 5 bases separated the two germline ends. The CDR3 region is CATGSGANVLTF. The CDR3 nucleotides read TGTGCCACAGGTTCTGGGGCCAACGTCCTGACTTTC.

The count of this clone is one. This chain connects TRBV7-2 to TRBJ2-7; 8 nucleotides match TRBD1. This CDR3 has 14 amino acids. Germline V gene data show CDR1 as SGHTA and CDR2 as FQGNSA. Trimming at V came to 5 bases and at J to 6 bases, leaving 9 bases not matched to a gene. CDR3 nucleotides: TGTGCCAGCAGCACCAGACAGGGGTCGAGCGAGCAGTACTTC. Encoded protein: CASSTRQGSSEQYF.

The chain employs TRBV5-1 and TRBJ1-1; possibly TRBD1 for D (6 bases). Trimming removed 3 bases at V and 1 base at J, with 10 bases between. CDR1 and CDR2 from the germline V gene are SGHRS and YFSETQ. The CDR3 extends over 14 amino acids. The CDR3 loop is CASSSGTRNTEAFF. In nucleotides, the CDR3 is TGCGCCAGCAGCTCCGGGACAAGGAACACTGAAGCTTTCTTT.

The rearrangement uses TRBV6-2 or TRBV6-3 and TRBJ2-3; tentative D call: TRBD1 (5 bases). This CDR3 has 15 residues. Germline assignment: CDR1 MNHEY and CDR2 SVGEGT. Deletions cut 2 bases from V and 2 bases from J, with 11 bases between. The CDR3 sequence is CASSYGAGFTDTQYF. CDR3 nucleotides: TGTGCCAGCAGTTACGGAGCAGGGTTCACAGATACGCAGTATTTT.

The CDR3 region has the DNA TGTGCCAGCAGCTCAAAATTGAACACTGAAGCTTTCTTT. Translating it yields CASSSKLNTEAFF. The chain links TRBV7-8 to TRBJ1-1; D unresolved. This CDR3 spans 13 amino acids. Trimming left V 4 bases short and J 0 bases short, with 6 bases between. Germline assignment: CDR1 SGHVS and CDR2 FQNEAQ.

This chain connects TRBV11-2 to TRBJ2-1; D is unresolved. V lost 5 bases and J lost 4, with 12 bases in between. This CDR3 is 14 amino acids long. Germline V lookup: CDR1 SGHAT, CDR2 FQNNGV. The chain's CDR3 is CASSRDSPYNEQFF. CDR3 nucleotide sequence: TGTGCCAGCAGCCGCGACTCGCCTTACAATGAGCAGTTCTTC.

The rearrangement joins TRBV18 to TRBJ2-1; 7 bases line up with TRBD2. V was pared by 6 bases and J by 4 bases, with 9 bases of the junction left unmatched. CDR1 is KGHSH and CDR2 is LQKENI in the germline V gene. The CDR3 has 15 amino acids. CDR3 DNA: TGTGCCAGCTCCCCGGCTAGCGGTAGATACAATGAGCAGTTCTTC. This sequence encodes CASSPASGRYNEQFF.

V usage is TRBV5-1 and J usage is TRBJ2-3; TRBD2 matches at 8 bases. CDR1 and CDR2 from the germline V gene are SGHRS and YFSETQ. J lost 2 bases, V lost 4 bases, and 9 bases had no gene match. The CDR3 is 16 amino acids. The CDR3 DNA reads as TGCGCCAGCAGCGGCGGGACTAGAGGTTCCACAGATACGCAGTATTTT. Protein sequence: CASSGGTRGSTDTQYF.

This chain joins TRBV28 and TRBJ1-5; the D gene is possibly TRBD1 (6 bases). This CDR3 region has 20 residues. The V gene lost 1 base and the J gene lost 0 bases, with 22 bases spanning the gap. Germline V gene data show CDR1 as MDHEN and CDR2 as SYDVKM. The CDR3 is CASSLFSPKLGTLSNQPQHF. In nucleotides, the CDR3 is TGTGCCAGCAGTTTATTTAGCCCTAAATTGGGGACACTTAGCAATCAGCCCCAGCATTTT.

V gene TRBV2 combines with J gene TRBJ2-1; tentative D call: TRBD2 (5 bases). The CDR3 loop spans 15 amino acids. V lost 6 bases, J lost 5 bases, and 17 bases lay in between. CDR1 and CDR2 from the germline V gene are SNHLY and FYNNEI. As DNA, the CDR3 is TGTGCCAGCAGGTTGGGGAGAGCTAACAACAATGAGCAGTTCTTC. Its protein is CASRLGRANNNEQFF.

The rearrangement joins TRBV2 to TRBJ2-3; no firm D call. CDR3 length: 13 residues. The ends were cut back, 4 bases at V and 1 base at J, with 6 bases in the middle. Per germline, CDR1 SNHLY and CDR2 FYNNEI. In DNA form, the CDR3 reads TGTGCCAGCAGTGCCCGGGGCACAGATACGCAGTATTTT. It specifies CASSARGTDTQYF.

This chain links TRBV4-2 with TRBJ2-1; 14 bases are a match to TRBD2. Trimming at V came to 4 bases and at J to 9 bases, leaving 8 bases not matched to a gene. Germline V gives CDR1 LGHNA, CDR2 YNFKEQ. There are 16 residues in the CDR3. DNA for the CDR3: TGTGCCAGCAGCCTCACCGGGACTAGCGGGAGTCCTGAGCAGTTCTTC. It yields the protein CASSLTGTSGSPEQFF.

This chain connects TRBV5-1 to TRBJ2-7; TRBD1 might be the D (6 bases). This CDR3 contains 11 residues. V dropped 5 bases and J dropped 6 bases, with 9 bases sitting between them. Germline assignment: CDR1 SGHRS and CDR2 YFSETQ. DNA for the CDR3: TGCGCCAGCAGATCGGACAGCGAGCAGTACTTC. Its protein product is CASRSDSEQYF.

The V and J genes are TRBV4-3 and TRBJ2-7, with 8 bases aligning to TRBD2. V shed 1 base, J shed 4 bases, and the junction held 9 bases outside the gene matches. There are 16 residues in the CDR3. CDR1 is LGHNA and CDR2 is YSLEER in the germline V gene. The CDR3 DNA reads as TGCGCCAGCAGCCAAGGGGTTGGTCCGGGGGGGTACGAGCAGTACTTC. Its translation: CASSQGVGPGGYEQYF.

V gene TRBV10-1 combines with J gene TRBJ1-4, with D uncertain. The germline V gene encodes CDR1 WNHNN and CDR2 SYGVQD (reference sequence). Trimming removed 0 bases from V and 2 bases from J, with 13 bases in between. This CDR3 is built from 17 residues. CDR3 loop: CASSESGSRETNEKLFF. CDR3 sequence (DNA): TGCGCCAGCAGTGAGTCTGGGAGTCGGGAGACTAATGAAAAACTGTTTTTT.

As regards this clone: This specimen includes other DNA sequences encoding the same CDR3. The V call is TRBV5-1, the J call TRBJ2-7, with 8 bases lining up with TRBD2. Germline V CDR1 and CDR2: SGHRS, YFSETQ. V trimming: 7 bases; J trimming: 2 bases; junction bases outside the gene matches: 5. The CDR3 covers 13 residues. The CDR3, as DNA: TGCGCCAGCTCCACGGGGGGGGCCTACGAGCAGTACTTC. It is translated as CASSTGGAYEQYF. Variable domain in full (rest from reference TRBV5-1 and TRBJ2-7): KAGVTQTPRYLIKTRGQQVTLSCSPISGHRSVSWYQQTPGQGLQFLFEYFSETQRNKGNFPGRFSGRQFSNSRSEMNVSTLELGDSALYLCASSTGGAYEQYFGPGTRLTVT.